This TCR beta chain stems from a study of response to subunit inactivated influenza vaccine. General study points: T cells newly recruited by each seasonal influenza vaccination are few, the authors suggested.

The V and J ends lost 0 bases and 4 bases respectively, with 4 bases between them. Germline V gene data show CDR1 as LNHNV and CDR2 as YYDKDF (reference sequence). The length of the CDR3 is 12 residues. With regard to this clonotype: Antigen unknown.

TCRdb independently ran MiXCR on the RT-PCR reads; one entry per CDR3 protein. The table has 500,000 to 750,000 distinct CDR3 sequences, 13% to 15% seen once. The sample consisted of PBMCs from blood, taken 11 to 12 days after vaccination. The clonotype comes from a man between 50 and 59 years old who received an inactivated influenza vaccine. V and J are TRBV15 and TRBJ2-7; no reliable D call. CDR3 nucleotide sequence: TGTGCCACCAGCAGAGATCTGTACGAGCAGTACTTC. The encoded protein is CATSRDLYEQYF. The full variable domain, its missing parts supplied by reference TRBV15 and TRBJ2-7, is DAMVIQNPRYQVTQFGKPVTLSCSQTLNHNVMYWYQQKSSQAPKLLFHYYDKDFNNEADTPDNFQSRRPNTSFCFLDIRSPGLGDTAMYLCATSRDLYEQYFGPGTRLTVT.